The 26 T cell receptor beta chains listed next were all sequenced from one sample in a study of blood T cell repertoires in COVID-19 (dated by TCRdb to 2020 to 2022). Library preparation employed the immunoSEQ multiplex PCR assay. Imported from immuneACCESS, the table was reduced by TCRdb to in-frame sequences with V and J called. These copies leave out some clones; in studies compared against another copy, an unresolved V gene accounts for under half, and the cause of the remainder is not known. Within this sample are approximately 250,000 clones, with about 93% of them counted one time only. Jointly, the top ten make up 0.83% of the sample. The specimen was peripheral blood. The receptors were gathered from a man aged 25 to 40 with COVID-19, enrolled during active disease.

This sequence joins TRBV19 and TRBJ2-2; no definite D call. V gave up 8 bases and J gave up 6 bases, with 4 bases separating them. Germline CDR1 reads LNHDA; CDR2 reads SQIVND (reference sequence). The CDR3 totals 10 residues. CDR3: CASSAGELFF. CDR3 DNA: TGTGCCAGTTCGGCCGGGGAGCTGTTTTTT.

The chain employs TRBV20-1 and TRBJ2-5; 8 bases fit TRBD1. This CDR3 has 15 amino acids. Per the germline V gene, CDR1 is DFQATT and CDR2 is SNEGSKA (reference sequence). V gave up 3 bases and J gave up 2 bases; unmatched junction bases: 8. The CDR3 reads CSASLSRGPQETQYF. Written as DNA, the CDR3 is TGCAGTGCTAGTCTGAGCAGGGGGCCTCAAGAGACCCAGTACTTC.

This chain's CDR3 is CASSLSGENYEQYF. CDR3 nucleotides: TGTGCCAGCAGCCTTAGCGGGGAGAACTACGAGCAGTACTTC. The V and J genes are TRBV7-3 and TRBJ2-7; the match to TRBD2 covers 8 bases. The CDR3 totals 14 residues. Trimming at V came to 5 bases and at J to 3 bases, leaving 6 bases not matched to a gene. Per the germline V gene, CDR1 is SGHTA and CDR2 is FQGTGA.

The chain uses TRBV6-6 and TRBJ2-3, with D possibly being TRBD2 (6 bases). Trimming took off 2 bases at V and 6 bases at J, with 9 bases between the two ends. The CDR3 covers 13 residues. Germline V gene lookup returns CDR1 MNHNY and CDR2 SVGAGI (reference sequence). The CDR3 sequence is CASSYVGGDTQYF. The CDR3 coding sequence is TGTGCCAGCAGTTACGTTGGGGGGGATACGCAGTATTTT.

This clone was detected once. V gene TRBV2 combines with J gene TRBJ1-1; a possible D gene is TRBD1 (6 bases). The germline V and J ends were trimmed by 10 bases and 3 bases, with 15 bases remaining between them. Looked up from germline, CDR1 is SNHLY and CDR2 is FYNNEI. The CDR3 sequence is 13 residues long. CDR3 nucleotide sequence: TGTGCCACCTGTCGACAGGCGGACACTGAAGCTTTCTTT. It encodes CATCRQADTEAFF. Using reference TRBV2 and TRBJ1-1 for the parts outside the CDR3, the full variable domain is EPEVTQTPSHQVTQMGQEVILRCVPISNHLYFYWYRQILGQKVEFLVSFYNNEISEKSEIFDDQFSVERPDGSNFTLKIRSTKLEDSAMYFCATCRQADTEAFFGQGTRLTVV.

The rearrangement joins TRBV11-3 to TRBJ2-5; D may be TRBD1 (6 bases). Trimming pared 1 base from V and 3 bases from J, leaving 15 bases between. The CDR3 has 16 amino acids. Germline CDR1 is SGHNT and CDR2 is YENEEA. The CDR3 DNA follows: TGTGCCAGCAGCTTAGGTTCCGGACAGAGAGAAGAGACCCAGTACTTC. It encodes CASSLGSGQREETQYF.

The rearrangement joins TRBV7-9 to TRBJ2-3; TRBD1 might be the D (5 bases). This CDR3 has 14 amino acids. Trimming pared 5 bases from V and 1 base from J, leaving 10 bases between. Per the germline V gene, CDR1 is SEHNR and CDR2 is FQNEAQ (reference sequence). CDR3 bases: TGTGCCAGCAGCATGAGACAGCGCACAGATACGCAGTATTTT. Translating it yields CASSMRQRTDTQYF.

The chain uses TRBV6-1 and TRBJ2-1; 13 nucleotides agree with TRBD2. J was trimmed by 7 bases and V by 3 bases; bases with no gene match: 6. Per the germline V gene, CDR1 is MNHNS and CDR2 is SASEGT. The CDR3 spans 16 residues. The CDR3 nucleotides are TGTGCCAGCAGTGATACTAGCGGGGGGGCCTTTAATGAGCAGTTCTTC. It translates to CASSDTSGGAFNEQFF.

The chain links TRBV6-5 to TRBJ1-2; D is unclear. V gave up 0 bases and J gave up 3 bases, with 11 bases separating them. There are 15 residues in the CDR3. CDR1 is MNHEY and CDR2 is SVGAGI in the germline V gene. The CDR3 DNA reads as TGTGCCAGCAGTTACTCGAACGGGGAACACTATGGCTACACCTTC. This sequence encodes CASSYSNGEHYGYTF.

The chain combines TRBV11-2 with TRBJ1-6; D is ambiguous. Germline CDR1 is SGHAT and CDR2 is FQNNGV. This CDR3 spans 16 amino acids. V was cut by 5 bases and J by 7 bases, with 18 bases left in between. The CDR3 loop is CASSPQAINRNSPLHF. CDR3 nucleotides: TGTGCCAGCAGCCCCCAGGCCATAAATAGGAATTCACCCCTCCACTTT.

This chain connects TRBV7-3 to TRBJ2-2; D is uncertain. V was trimmed by 5 bases and J by 3 bases, leaving 4 bases between them. The CDR3 has 12 amino acids. Germline-derived CDR1 and CDR2 are SGHTA and FQGTGA. The CDR3 sequence: CASSPYTGELFF. CDR3 in DNA: TGTGCCAGCAGCCCCTACACCGGGGAGCTGTTTTTT.

The rearrangement joins TRBV18 to TRBJ2-1; 7 nucleotides agree with TRBD2. The CDR3 loop spans 13 amino acids. CDR1 and CDR2 from the germline V gene are KGHSH and LQKENI. Unmatched junction bases numbered 4, after V lost 3 bases and J lost 8 bases. Here the CDR3 reads CASSPGGMDEQFF. CDR3 coding DNA: TGTGCCAGCTCACCCGGGGGGATGGATGAGCAGTTCTTC.

The gene calls are TRBV18 and TRBJ1-3; tentatively, D is TRBD1 (6 bases). Trimming cost V 6 bases and J 3 bases, with 12 bases left between them. The length of the CDR3 is 14 residues. Germline assignment: CDR1 KGHSH and CDR2 LQKENI. In DNA, the CDR3 is TGTGCCAGCTCCCCCACAGGGAGTGGAAACACCATATATTTT. It encodes CASSPTGSGNTIYF.

The V gene is TRBV10-1, the J gene TRBJ2-7; TRBD2 matches 15 bases. The CDR3 length is 16 residues. With V trimmed by 2 bases and J by 4 bases, 3 bases remained unmatched. Germline CDR1 reads WNHNN; CDR2 reads SYGVQD (reference sequence). The CDR3 spells CASSEAGLAGGYEQYF. Here the CDR3 DNA reads TGCGCCAGCAGTGAGGCGGGACTAGCGGGGGGATACGAGCAGTACTTC.

The V gene is TRBV4-1, the J gene TRBJ2-5, with TRBD2 matching 15 bases. This CDR3 is 20 amino acids long. The V gene end was trimmed by 0 bases and the J gene end by 1 base; junction bases not matched to a gene: 9. Germline CDR1 reads MGHRA; CDR2 reads YSYEKL. The CDR3 here is CASSQEGTSGGPEPQETQYF. The CDR3 region has the DNA TGCGCCAGCAGCCAAGAAGGGACTAGCGGGGGGCCCGAACCCCAAGAGACCCAGTACTTC.

V usage is TRBV20-1 and J usage is TRBJ1-2; TRBD1 matches at 9 bases. The CDR3 consists of 11 residues. The V segment lost 8 bases and the J segment 7 bases; nucleotides outside the gene matches: 5. Germline values: CDR1 DFQATT, CDR2 SNEGSKA (reference sequence). CDR3 coding DNA: TGCAGTACAGGGGGCTCCGTTGGCTACACCTTC. It encodes CSTGGSVGYTF.

The chain carries TRBV10-1 and TRBJ2-7, with a weak D call TRBD2 (7 bases). Trimming shortened V by 2 bases and J by 3 bases, and 11 bases separated the two germline ends. The CDR3 is made up of 14 amino acids. The germline V gene has CDR1 WNHNN and CDR2 SYGVQD (reference sequence). In DNA, the CDR3 is TGCGCCAGCAGTGAGGGACTAGGGGGCTACGAGCAGTACTTC. Translation gives CASSEGLGGYEQYF.

This chain connects TRBV12-5 to TRBJ1-6, with D tentatively TRBD1 (6 bases). The germline gives CDR1 LGHNT, CDR2 FRNRAP. The V end lost 7 bases, the J end lost 4 bases, and 14 bases lay between the germline ends. There are 15 residues in the CDR3. The CDR3 DNA reads as TGTGCTAGTGTCGCACAGGGAAATTATAATTCACCCCTCCACTTT. Its protein is CASVAQGNYNSPLHF.

The chain carries TRBV5-4 and TRBJ2-7; D uncertain. The V end was cut by 2 bases, the J end by 6 bases, with 12 bases between. Per germline, CDR1 SGHNT and CDR2 YYREEE (reference sequence). CDR3 length: 13 amino acids. This CDR3 reads CASSFSQRGEQYF. The CDR3 DNA reads TGTGCCAGCAGCTTCAGCCAGCGAGGCGAGCAGTACTTC.

The table lists this clone with a count of one. The chain combines TRBV7-8 with TRBJ2-1; the match to TRBD2 covers 7 bases. The trim removed 5 bases at V and 16 bases at J, leaving 17 bases unmatched. The germline V gene encodes CDR1 SGHVS and CDR2 FQNEAQ. CDR3 size: 14 residues. CDR3 bases: TGTGCCAGCAGCCGAGATACCGGGACTACCCGTTCCTTCTTC. It encodes CASSRDTGTTRSFF.

This chain links TRBV29-1 with TRBJ2-1, with TRBD2 matching over 8 bases. The J segment lost 3 bases and the V segment lost 8 bases, leaving 18 bases of the junction unmatched. Per the germline V gene, CDR1 is SQVTM and CDR2 is ANQGSEA. The CDR3 spans 17 residues. CDR3: CSTLTLRGAILYNEQFF. The CDR3 DNA reads TGCAGCACCCTCACGTTGCGGGGGGCGATACTCTACAATGAGCAGTTCTTC.

The chain employs TRBV27 and TRBJ1-2; TRBD1 matches 8 bases. The CDR3 totals 14 residues. Trimming cost V 6 bases and J 5 bases; bases outside gene matches: 8. Germline CDR1 MNHEY, CDR2 SMNVEV (reference sequence). Written as DNA, the CDR3 is TGTGCCAGCAGGAGAACCGGGACAGGTTATGGCTACACCTTC. This translates into CASRRTGTGYGYTF.

DNA of the CDR3: TGCGCCAGCAGCTTGGTAGCAGGGGCCTACTCTGGAAACACCATATATTTT. Amino acid sequence: CASSLVAGAYSGNTIYF. The rearrangement uses TRBV5-1 and TRBJ1-3; tentative D call: TRBD1 (6 bases). V was clipped by 0 bases and J by 0 bases, with 13 bases between them. The CDR3 has 17 amino acids. In germline, CDR1 is SGHRS, CDR2 YFSETQ.

The rearrangement uses TRBV3-1 (or the pseudogene TRBV3-2) and TRBJ2-7; D gene ambiguous. Germline V lookup: CDR1 LGHDT, CDR2 YNNKEL (reference sequence). The CDR3 length is 12 residues. The V end was cut by 5 bases, the J end by 7 bases, with 12 bases between. Here the CDR3 reads CASSSRNGEQYF. CDR3 bases: TGTGCCAGCAGCTCGAGGAACGGGGAGCAGTACTTC.

The chain employs TRBV6-5 and TRBJ2-1; TRBD2 aligns across 8 bases. CDR1 MNHEY and CDR2 SVGAGI come from the germline V gene. The CDR3 runs 14 residues. V shed 8 bases, J shed 4 bases, and the junction held 7 bases outside the gene matches. CDR3 residues: CASSETSVYNEQFF. The CDR3 coding sequence is TGTGCCAGCTCCGAGACTAGCGTATACAATGAGCAGTTCTTC.

The chain uses TRBV7-9 and TRBJ2-2; no clear D. Deletions cut 2 bases from V and 6 bases from J, with 13 bases between. CDR1 and CDR2 (germline): SEHNR, FQNEAQ (reference sequence). This CDR3 is 15 amino acids long. In nucleotides, the CDR3 is TGTGCCAGCAGCTTATCCACCGCAGTCCCCGGGGAGCTGTTTTTT. This translates into CASSLSTAVPGELFF.